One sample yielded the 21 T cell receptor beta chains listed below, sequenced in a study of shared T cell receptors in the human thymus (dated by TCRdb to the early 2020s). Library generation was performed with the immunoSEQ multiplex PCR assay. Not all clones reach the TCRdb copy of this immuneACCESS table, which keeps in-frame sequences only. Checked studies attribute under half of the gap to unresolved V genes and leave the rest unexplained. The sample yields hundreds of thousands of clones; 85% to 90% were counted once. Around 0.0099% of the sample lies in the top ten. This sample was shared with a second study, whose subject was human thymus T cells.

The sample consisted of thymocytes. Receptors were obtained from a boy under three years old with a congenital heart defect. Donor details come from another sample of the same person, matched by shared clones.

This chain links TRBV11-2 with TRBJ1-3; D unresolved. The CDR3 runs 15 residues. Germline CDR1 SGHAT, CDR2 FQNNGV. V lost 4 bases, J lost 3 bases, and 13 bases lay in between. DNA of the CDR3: TGTGCCAGCAGCTGGGCGACAATCGGTGGAAACACCATATATTTT. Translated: CASSWATIGGNTIYF.

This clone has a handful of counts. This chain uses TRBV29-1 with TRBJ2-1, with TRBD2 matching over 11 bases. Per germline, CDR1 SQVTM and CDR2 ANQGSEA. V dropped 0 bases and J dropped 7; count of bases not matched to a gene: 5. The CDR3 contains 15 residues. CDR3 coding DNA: TGCAGCGTTGAAGATAGAGTAGCGGGAGGGAATGAGCAGTTCTTC. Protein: CSVEDRVAGGNEQFF.

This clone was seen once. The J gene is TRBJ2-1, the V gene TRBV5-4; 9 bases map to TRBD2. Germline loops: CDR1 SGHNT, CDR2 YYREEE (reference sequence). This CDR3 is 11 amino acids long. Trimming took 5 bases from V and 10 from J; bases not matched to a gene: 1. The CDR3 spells CASRREGEQFF. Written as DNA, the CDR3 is TGTGCCAGCAGGCGGGAGGGCGAGCAGTTCTTC.

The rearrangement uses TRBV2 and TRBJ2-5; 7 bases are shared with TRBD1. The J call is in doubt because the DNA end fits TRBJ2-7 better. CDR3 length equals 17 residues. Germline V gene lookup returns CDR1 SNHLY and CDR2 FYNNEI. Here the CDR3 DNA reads TGTGCCAGCAGTGAGATAACGACAGGGTATTGTCCCTACGAGCAGTACTTC. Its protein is CASSEITTGYCPYEQYF.

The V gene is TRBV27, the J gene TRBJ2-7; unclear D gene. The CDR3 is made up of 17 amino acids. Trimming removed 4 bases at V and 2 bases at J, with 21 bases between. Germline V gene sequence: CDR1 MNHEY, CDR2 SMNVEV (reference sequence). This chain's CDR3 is CASSSNPTSRSTYEQYF. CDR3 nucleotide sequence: TGTGCCAGCAGTTCCAATCCGACAAGCCGCTCCACCTACGAGCAGTACTTC.

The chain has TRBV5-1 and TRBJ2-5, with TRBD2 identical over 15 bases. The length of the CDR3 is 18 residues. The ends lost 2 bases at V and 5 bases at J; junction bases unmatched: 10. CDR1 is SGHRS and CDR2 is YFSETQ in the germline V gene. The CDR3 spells CASSFERTSGRAPETQYF. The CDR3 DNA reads TGCGCCAGCAGCTTTGAGCGGACTAGCGGGAGGGCCCCGGAGACCCAGTACTTC.

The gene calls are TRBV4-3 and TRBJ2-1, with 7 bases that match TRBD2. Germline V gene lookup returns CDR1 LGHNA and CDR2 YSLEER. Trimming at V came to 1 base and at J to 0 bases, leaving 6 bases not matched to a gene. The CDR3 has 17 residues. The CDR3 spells CASSQVAGEGSYNEQFF. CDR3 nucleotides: TGCGCCAGCAGCCAAGTGGCGGGAGAGGGCTCCTACAATGAGCAGTTCTTC.

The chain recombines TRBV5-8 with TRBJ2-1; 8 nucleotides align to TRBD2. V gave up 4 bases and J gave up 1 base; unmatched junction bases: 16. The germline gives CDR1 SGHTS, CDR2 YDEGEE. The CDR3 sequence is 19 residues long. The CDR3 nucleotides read TGTGCCAGCAGCACATGCTCCCCACGGGCTAGCGGGTCCTACAATGAGCAGTTCTTC. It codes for CASSTCSPRASGSYNEQFF.

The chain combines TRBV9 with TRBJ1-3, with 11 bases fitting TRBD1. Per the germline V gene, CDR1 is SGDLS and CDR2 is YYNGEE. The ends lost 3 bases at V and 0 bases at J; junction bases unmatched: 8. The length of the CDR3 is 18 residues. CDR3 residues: CASSDIGDRGFSGNTIYF. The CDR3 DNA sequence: TGTGCCAGCAGCGACATAGGGGACAGGGGGTTCTCTGGAAACACCATATATTTT.

CDR3 DNA: TGTGCCAGCAGTGAATCCCAGGGGGATAGCAATCAGCCCCAGCATTTT. Translation: CASSESQGDSNQPQHF. V usage is TRBV25-1 and J usage is TRBJ1-5; 7 bases are shared with TRBD1. This CDR3 has 16 residues. CDR1 is MGHDK and CDR2 is SYGVNS in the germline V gene. Trimming cost V 1 base and J 0 bases; bases outside gene matches: 3.

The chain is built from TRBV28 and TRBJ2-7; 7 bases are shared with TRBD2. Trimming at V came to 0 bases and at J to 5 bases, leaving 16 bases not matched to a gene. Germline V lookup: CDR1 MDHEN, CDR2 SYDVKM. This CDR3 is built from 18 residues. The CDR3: CASSLCTAGLVGRDEQYF. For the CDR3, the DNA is TGTGCCAGCAGTTTATGCACCGCCGGACTAGTCGGTCGCGACGAGCAGTACTTC. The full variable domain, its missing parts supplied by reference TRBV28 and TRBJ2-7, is DVKVTQSSRYLVKRTGEKVFLECVQDMDHENMFWYRQDPGLGLRLIYFSYDVKMKEKGDIPEGYSVSREKKERFSLILESASTNQTSMYLCASSLCTAGLVGRDEQYFGPGTRLTVT.

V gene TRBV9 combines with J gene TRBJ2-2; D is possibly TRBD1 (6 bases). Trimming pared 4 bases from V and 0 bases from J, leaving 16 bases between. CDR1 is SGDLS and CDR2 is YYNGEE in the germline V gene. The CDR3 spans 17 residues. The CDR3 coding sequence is TGTGCCAGCAGCCCGCCCCGGGACATATCGAACACCGGGGAGCTGTTTTTT. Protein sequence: CASSPPRDISNTGELFF.

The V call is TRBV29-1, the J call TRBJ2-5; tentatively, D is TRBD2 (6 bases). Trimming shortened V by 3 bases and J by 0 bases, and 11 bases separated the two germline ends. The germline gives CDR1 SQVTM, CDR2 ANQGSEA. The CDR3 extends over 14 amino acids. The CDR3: CSVEPAGYQETQYF. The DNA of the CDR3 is TGCAGCGTTGAGCCAGCGGGTTACCAAGAGACCCAGTACTTC.

The CDR3 DNA sequence: TGTGCCAGCAGTGGACCCATACAACAGGGGGCCCAAGCTTTCTTT. This encodes CASSGPIQQGAQAFF. The rearrangement joins TRBV6-1 to TRBJ1-1, with 9 bases matching TRBD1. Germline CDR1 and CDR2: MNHNS and SASEGT. J lost 9 bases, V lost 4 bases, and 12 bases had no gene match. The CDR3 contains 15 residues.

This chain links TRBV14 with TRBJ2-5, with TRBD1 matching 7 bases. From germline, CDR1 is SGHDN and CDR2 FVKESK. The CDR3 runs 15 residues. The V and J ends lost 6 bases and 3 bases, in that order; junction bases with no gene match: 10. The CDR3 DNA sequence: TGTGCCAGCAGGGCAAGATCCCAGGGGGAAGAGACCCAGTACTTC. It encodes CASRARSQGEETQYF.

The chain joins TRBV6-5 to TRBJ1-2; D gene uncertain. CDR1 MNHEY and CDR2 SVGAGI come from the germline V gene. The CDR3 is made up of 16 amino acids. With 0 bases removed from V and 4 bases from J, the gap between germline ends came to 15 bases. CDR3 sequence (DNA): TGTGCCAGCAGTTACTCGCCACTTGGGCAGACCTATGGCTACACCTTC. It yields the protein CASSYSPLGQTYGYTF.

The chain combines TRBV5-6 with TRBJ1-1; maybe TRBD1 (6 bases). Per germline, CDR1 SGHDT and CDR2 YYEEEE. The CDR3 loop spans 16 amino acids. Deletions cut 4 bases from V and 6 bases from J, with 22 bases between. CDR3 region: CASSPPLGGRGAEAFF. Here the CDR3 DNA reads TGTGCCAGCAGCCCTCCCTTGGGGGGGCGCGGTGCTGAAGCTTTCTTT.

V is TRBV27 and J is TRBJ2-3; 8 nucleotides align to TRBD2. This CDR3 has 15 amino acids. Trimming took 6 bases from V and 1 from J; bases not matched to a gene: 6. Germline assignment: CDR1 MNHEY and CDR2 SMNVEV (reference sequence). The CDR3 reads CASRSAGAGTDTQYF. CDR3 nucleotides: TGTGCCAGCAGATCAGCGGGAGCGGGCACAGATACGCAGTATTTT.

CDR3 sequence (DNA): TGTGCCAGCAGCCCAGGTCGAAGCGGGAGGGCCGGGGAGCTGTTTTTT. It translates to CASSPGRSGRAGELFF. The chain links TRBV7-8 to TRBJ2-2; 10 bases map to TRBD2. The CDR3 is made up of 16 amino acids. CDR1 is SGHVS and CDR2 is FQNEAQ in the germline V gene. J was trimmed by 6 bases and V by 5 bases; bases with no gene match: 9. Full variable domain (missing parts from reference TRBV7-8 and TRBJ2-2): GAGVSQSPRYKVAKRGQDVALRCDPISGHVSLFWYQQALGQGPEFLTYFQNEAQLDKSGLPSDRFFAERPEGSVSTLKIQRTQQEDSAVYLCASSPGRSGRAGELFFGEGSRLTVL.

The CDR3 is CASGSSRLAGGPWSQETQYF. The CDR3 DNA follows: TGTGCTAGTGGTTCCTCCAGACTAGCGGGTGGCCCGTGGTCTCAAGAGACCCAGTACTTC. This chain links TRBV12-5 with TRBJ2-5; 10 bases are shared with TRBD2. The germline V gene has CDR1 LGHNT and CDR2 FRNRAP. This CDR3 comprises 20 residues. With V trimmed by 4 bases and J by 2 bases, 19 bases remained unmatched. Filled out from reference TRBV12-5 and TRBJ2-5, the complete variable domain reads DARVTQTPRHKVTEMGQEVTMRCQPILGHNTVFWYRQTMMQGLELLAYFRNRAPLDDSGMPKDRFSAEMPDATLATLKIQPSEPRDSAVYFCASGSSRLAGGPWSQETQYFGPGTRLLVL.

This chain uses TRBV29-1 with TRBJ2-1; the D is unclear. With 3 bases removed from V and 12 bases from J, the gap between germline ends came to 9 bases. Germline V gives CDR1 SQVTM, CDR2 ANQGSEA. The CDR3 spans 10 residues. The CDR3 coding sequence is TGCAGCGTTGAGGGCTATGGGCAGTTCTTC. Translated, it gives CSVEGYGQFF.